This T cell receptor (beta chain) was documented in a study of T cell responses to AZD1222 COVID-19 vaccine. General observations from the study: Spike-specific TCR breadth and depth rose after two AZD1222 doses.

Concerning this clone itself: The target antigen is unknown.

Per the germline V gene, CDR1 is MGHRA and CDR2 is YSYEKL. The CDR3 has 15 amino acids. The V and J ends lost 0 bases and 5 bases respectively, with 13 bases between them. Using immunoSEQ multiplex PCR, the repertoire was profiled, and TCRdb retains in-frame clones only, with some absent. Found here are 95,000 to 110,000 clones, roughly 86% of them singletons; the top ten hold around 3.3%. This receptor was identified in an adult who received the MenACWY meningococcal vaccine as a control. The source was peripheral blood, collected 28 days after the second dose of the MenACWY control vaccine. The V gene is TRBV4-1, the J gene TRBJ2-5, with D perhaps matching TRBD2 (6 bases). CDR3 protein: CASSQDRASEETQYF. CDR3 bases: TGCGCCAGCAGCCAAGATAGGGCTAGCGAGGAGACCCAGTACTTC.